The 20 T cell receptor beta chains given below trace back to one sample, sequenced in a study of shared clonotypes between healthy human individuals. Profiled with immunoSEQ multiplex PCR; TCRdb holds only in-frame clones, not every one. The data show about 1 million clones, 65% to 75% seen once. The sequencing input was memory CD4+ T cells sorted from blood. Subset defined: CD45RA-negative fraction. These receptors all come from a man between 18 and 35 years old in good health.

The chain couples TRBV11-2 to TRBJ2-7; tentative D call: TRBD1 (6 bases). The V end lost 5 bases, the J end lost 1 base, and 15 bases lay between the germline ends. The CDR3 sequence is 15 residues long. The germline V gene encodes CDR1 SGHAT and CDR2 FQNNGV. DNA for the CDR3: TGTGCCAGCAGCCCCATCTGGGGGACATCCTACGAGCAGTACTTC. Translation: CASSPIWGTSYEQYF.

The chain is built from TRBV7-2 and TRBJ2-3; 13 bases match TRBD2. The CDR3 contains 14 residues. The trim removed 4 bases at V and 5 bases at J, leaving 0 bases unmatched. Germline assignment: CDR1 SGHTA and CDR2 FQGNSA. CDR3 DNA sequence: TGTGCCAGCAGCTGGACTAGCGGGGGAGATACGCAGTATTTT. Its protein product is CASSWTSGGDTQYF.

The chain employs TRBV30 and TRBJ1-2; 7 bases agree with TRBD1. J lost 6 bases, V lost 3 bases, and 7 bases had no gene match. The germline CDR1 and CDR2 sequences are GTSNPN and SVGIG (reference sequence). The CDR3 is 13 residues long. The CDR3 DNA sequence: TGTGCCTGGAGACACTCGGACAGGAATGGCTACACCTTC. As protein: CAWRHSDRNGYTF.

The rearrangement uses TRBV11-3 and TRBJ2-3; D gene ambiguous. The CDR3 length is 14 residues. Per the germline V gene, CDR1 is SGHNT and CDR2 is YENEEA. With 5 bases removed from V and 1 base from J, the gap between germline ends came to 10 bases. The CDR3 DNA reads TGTGCCAGCAGCCCGTCGGCGGGCACAGATACGCAGTATTTT. Protein: CASSPSAGTDTQYF.

This rearrangement joins TRBV7-2 to TRBJ1-2, with 7 positions matching TRBD1. Germline trimming cut 1 base from V and 1 base from J; bases unmatched to any gene: 3. This CDR3 is built from 15 residues. The V gene's germline CDR1 is SGHTA and CDR2 FQGNSA. For the CDR3, the DNA is TGTGCCAGCAGCTTAGACTCAGGGGGTAACTATGGCTACACCTTC. Translating it yields CASSLDSGGNYGYTF. The complete variable domain, with remaining parts taken from reference TRBV7-2 and TRBJ1-2, reads GAGVSQSPSNKVTEKGKDVELRCDPISGHTALYWYRQSLGQGLEFLIYFQGNSAPDKSGLPSDRFSAERTGGSVSTLTIQRTQQEDSAVYLCASSLDSGGNYGYTFGSGTRLTVV.

This clone came up a few times. The chain couples TRBV28 to TRBJ2-3, with D possibly TRBD1 on 7 matching bases. The germline CDR1 and CDR2 sequences are MDHEN and SYDVKM. The CDR3 length is 14 residues. Trimming took 5 bases from V and 3 from J, leaving 12 bases between them. The CDR3 protein is CASSAGTDTDTQYF. The DNA for the CDR3 is TGTGCCAGCAGTGCGGGGACAGATACAGATACGCAGTATTTT.

This clone was observed a handful of times. The chain has TRBV28 and TRBJ1-1; maybe TRBD1 (5 bases). Trimming left V 2 bases short and J 8 bases short, with 9 bases between. CDR1 is MDHEN and CDR2 is SYDVKM in the germline V gene. The CDR3 sequence is 12 residues long. CDR3 amino acids: CASSLARAEAFF. CDR3 DNA sequence: TGTGCCAGCAGTTTAGCCAGGGCCGAAGCTTTCTTT.

This chain connects TRBV7-9 to TRBJ2-7; D ambiguous. V lost 5 bases and J lost 6, with 11 bases in between. CDR3 length: 12 amino acids. The germline V gene encodes CDR1 SEHNR and CDR2 FQNEAQ (reference sequence). DNA for the CDR3: TGTGCCAGCAGCCCCTTTACCTCCGAGCAGTACTTC. Amino acids: CASSPFTSEQYF.

The chain couples TRBV11-2 to TRBJ2-3; D gene uncertain. This CDR3 has 15 amino acids. V lost 0 bases to trimming and J lost 3 bases, with 10 bases between them. In germline, CDR1 is SGHAT, CDR2 FQNNGV. This CDR3 reads CASSLDQVGTDTQYF. Here the CDR3 DNA reads TGTGCCAGCAGCTTAGATCAAGTGGGAACAGATACGCAGTATTTT. Filled out from reference TRBV11-2 and TRBJ2-3, the complete variable domain reads EAGVAQSPRYKIIEKRQSVAFWCNPISGHATLYWYQQILGQGPKLLIQFQNNGVVDDSQLPKDRFSAERLKGVDSTLKIQPAKLEDSAVYLCASSLDQVGTDTQYFGPGTRLTVL.

The chain couples TRBV5-6 to TRBJ1-2; D not resolved. Germline V gene sequence: CDR1 SGHDT, CDR2 YYEEEE. Trimming stripped 5 bases from V and 4 bases from J, with 12 bases between. The CDR3 sequence is 13 residues long. The CDR3 sequence: CASSPTRAYGYTF. As DNA, the CDR3 is TGTGCCAGCAGTCCTACGCGGGCCTATGGCTACACCTTC. Full variable domain (remainder filled in from reference TRBV5-6 and TRBJ1-2): DAGVTQSPTHLIKTRGQQVTLRCSPKSGHDTVSWYQQALGQGPQFIFQYYEEEERQRGNFPDRFSGHQFPNYSSELNVNALLLGDSALYLCASSPTRAYGYTFGSGTRLTVV.

As regards this clone: With a much larger clone just one base away, this may be a read error. The chain recombines TRBV6-1 with TRBJ1-1; possible D gene TRBD1, 6 bases. This CDR3 region has 14 residues. Per the germline V gene, CDR1 is MNHNS and CDR2 is SASEGT. The CDR3 DNA reads as TGTGCCAGCCACCCACCGTCGGGGGCCACTGAAGTTTTCTTT. Its protein is CASHPPSGATEVFF.

The chain employs TRBV5-1 and TRBJ2-5; 15 bases fit TRBD2. Per germline, CDR1 SGHRS and CDR2 YFSETQ. J was trimmed by 2 bases and V by 0 bases; bases with no gene match: 2. The CDR3 runs 17 residues. This chain's CDR3 is CASSLAGTSGGQETQYF. CDR3 bases: TGCGCCAGCAGCTTGGCCGGGACTAGCGGGGGGCAAGAGACCCAGTACTTC.

V gene TRBV4-3 combines with J gene TRBJ2-3; 8 positions agree with TRBD2. With V trimmed by 0 bases and J by 1 base, 3 bases remained unmatched. Germline-derived CDR1 and CDR2 are LGHNA and YSLEER. The CDR3 sequence is 16 residues long. Here the CDR3 reads CASSQDTAGGTDTQYF. The CDR3 DNA sequence: TGCGCCAGCAGCCAAGATACAGCGGGAGGCACAGATACGCAGTATTTT.

The chain uses TRBV18 and TRBJ2-2; 11 nucleotides align to TRBD2. This CDR3 spans 18 amino acids. Trimming removed 4 bases from V and 0 bases from J; junction bases left unmatched: 7. Per the germline V gene, CDR1 is KGHSH and CDR2 is LQKENI. The CDR3 loop is CASSQGLAGPANTGELFF. In DNA form, the CDR3 reads TGTGCCAGCTCACAAGGACTAGCGGGTCCCGCGAACACCGGGGAGCTGTTTTTT.

V gene TRBV10-3 combines with J gene TRBJ1-1; 9 bases line up with TRBD1. Trimming at V came to 10 bases and at J to 3 bases, leaving 9 bases not matched to a gene. Germline loops: CDR1 ENHRY, CDR2 SYGVKD. This CDR3 region has 14 residues. CDR3 loop: CATTSGQGYTEAFF. As DNA, the CDR3 is TGTGCCACCACGTCGGGACAGGGTTACACTGAAGCTTTCTTT.

The chain uses TRBV6-5 and TRBJ1-2; TRBD1 matches at 9 bases. J lost 2 bases, V lost 2 bases, and 6 bases had no gene match. Per germline, CDR1 MNHEY and CDR2 SVGAGI. The CDR3 consists of 16 residues. As DNA, the CDR3 is TGTGCCAGCAGTTACGGAACAGGGGGCGCGAACTATGGCTACACCTTC. Protein sequence: CASSYGTGGANYGYTF.

This chain joins TRBV2 and TRBJ1-1; the D is unclear. The CDR3 loop spans 15 amino acids. The V end lost 4 bases, the J end lost 1 base, and 13 bases lay between the germline ends. Germline values: CDR1 SNHLY, CDR2 FYNNEI. CDR3 amino acids: CASSASWTANTEAFF. The CDR3 DNA sequence: TGTGCCAGCAGTGCTTCCTGGACGGCGAACACTGAAGCTTTCTTT.

The chain carries TRBV18 and TRBJ2-3, with 10 bases aligning to TRBD2. The CDR3 loop spans 18 amino acids. Germline V gene lookup returns CDR1 KGHSH and CDR2 LQKENI. J lost 0 bases, V lost 1 base, and 7 bases had no gene match. Written as DNA, the CDR3 is TGTGCCAGCTCACCACAGGCGACTAGCGGGTCTAGCACAGATACGCAGTATTTT. Protein sequence: CASSPQATSGSSTDTQYF. Full variable domain (rest looked up from reference TRBV18 and TRBJ2-3): NAGVMQNPRHLVRRRGQEARLRCSPMKGHSHVYWYRQLPEEGLKFMVYLQKENIIDESGMPKERFSAEFPKEGPSILRIQQVVRGDSAAYFCASSPQATSGSSTDTQYFGPGTRLTVL.

The chain is built from TRBV6-1 and TRBJ2-1; D is uncertain. V was shortened by 4 bases and J by 7 bases, with 11 bases between the two germline ends. Germline V lookup: CDR1 MNHNS, CDR2 SASEGT. This CDR3 is 13 amino acids long. The CDR3 protein is CASSVLQQNEQFF. In nucleotides, the CDR3 is TGTGCCAGCAGTGTTTTACAGCAAAATGAGCAGTTCTTC.

This rearrangement joins TRBV30 to TRBJ1-2; a possible D gene is TRBD1 (6 bases). The length of the CDR3 is 20 residues. With 4 bases removed from V and 4 bases from J, the gap between germline ends came to 34 bases. Germline V gives CDR1 GTSNPN, CDR2 SVGIG (reference sequence). Here the CDR3 reads CAWTLGRGRVDFGRGYGYTF. The CDR3, as DNA: TGTGCCTGGACTCTCGGCCGGGGGCGCGTAGATTTTGGGAGAGGCTATGGCTACACCTTC.